These 14 T cell receptor beta chains were sequenced from one sample in a study of human T cells and chemical hapten exposure. Using its own MiXCR run on the RACE reads, TCRdb lists one record per CDR3 protein. Among roughly 120,000 distinct CDR3 sequences listed, around an eighth were seen once. The time point denotes: patch test 1, 2 weeks after DPC sensitization. As for treatment: therapeutic diphenylcyclopropenone sensitization with weekly scalp DPC. The specimen was whole blood, collected in connection with sensitization to the hapten diphenylcyclopropenone (DPC). These receptors originate from a woman aged 45-59 years with alopecia areata. Some clones in this sample may be carry-over from other donors' samples.

This clonotype was picked up a small number of times. This chain uses TRBV7-9 with TRBJ2-7; 8 bases are shared with TRBD1. CDR1 and CDR2 (germline): SEHNR, FQNEAQ (reference sequence). The CDR3 has 13 residues. Trimming took 5 bases from V and 7 from J; bases not matched to a gene: 7. The CDR3 is CASSRTGSGEQYF. The CDR3 DNA is TGTGCCAGCAGCAGGACAGGGTCAGGGGAGCAGTACTTC.

There are many counts of this clonotype. A read error may produce the germline difference seen at one junction end. CDR3 protein: CASSTTGGKQPQHF. The CDR3 DNA follows: TGTGCCAGTAGTACAACAGGGGGCAAGCAGCCCCAGCATTTT. The chain couples TRBV19 to TRBJ1-5, with TRBD1 matching over 9 bases. The CDR3 is 14 residues long. Germline V lookup: CDR1 LNHDA, CDR2 SQIVND (reference sequence).

In its sample, this clonotype was seen many times. The V call is TRBV6-6, the J call TRBJ2-5, with TRBD1 as a possible D gene (6 bases). V was shortened by 5 bases and J by 4 bases, with 8 bases between the two germline ends. Germline V gene lookup returns CDR1 MNHNY and CDR2 SVGAGI (reference sequence). This CDR3 comprises 12 residues. The DNA of the CDR3 is TGTGCCAGCAGTCTCAGGGGAGAGACCCAGTACTTC. This sequence encodes CASSLRGETQYF.

The table lists this clonotype with many counts. The chain recombines TRBV7-8 with TRBJ1-1, with D perhaps matching TRBD1 (5 bases). CDR1 and CDR2 from the germline V gene are SGHVS and FQNEAQ. The length of the CDR3 is 15 residues. Trimming cost V 0 bases and J 8 bases, with 16 bases left between them. The CDR3 protein is CASSLALLRGEEAFF. CDR3 DNA: TGTGCCAGCAGCTTAGCGCTATTGCGGGGCGAAGAAGCTTTCTTT.

This clonotype was detected many times. This sequence joins TRBV19 and TRBJ1-4; D is unresolved. The CDR3 has 15 residues. CDR1 and CDR2 (germline): LNHDA, SQIVND (reference sequence). With 3 bases removed from V and 0 bases from J, the gap between germline ends came to 8 bases. For the CDR3, the DNA is TGTGCCAGTAGTATGAGCATTGCAACTAATGAAAAACTGTTTTTT. The encoded protein is CASSMSIATNEKLFF.

The chain has TRBV4-1 and TRBJ2-3; D gene unclear. V lost 0 bases to trimming and J lost 10 bases, with 8 bases between them. Germline V gene lookup returns CDR1 MGHRA and CDR2 YSYEKL. The CDR3 runs to 12 residues. The CDR3 spells CASSQDSLSQYF. The CDR3 nucleotides read TGCGCCAGCAGCCAAGATAGTTTATCGCAGTATTTT.

This clonotype was detected only a few times. The chain links TRBV20-1 to TRBJ1-2; D gene ambiguous. Trimming took 8 bases from V and 2 from J, leaving 12 bases between them. The CDR3 totals 12 residues. The germline gives CDR1 DFQATT, CDR2 SNEGSKA (reference sequence). CDR3 bases: TGCAGTCTACTACCAGCCAACTATGGCTACACCTTC. Its protein product is CSLLPANYGYTF.

This clonotype was recorded many times. The gene calls are TRBV2 and TRBJ1-2; TRBD1 matches at 11 bases. The V gene's germline CDR1 is SNHLY and CDR2 FYNNEI. The CDR3 is 14 amino acids. The trim removed 8 bases at V and 8 bases at J, leaving 10 bases unmatched. Here the CDR3 DNA reads TGTGCCAGCGGGAACCCGGACAGGGGGCACGGCTACACCTTC. It yields the protein CASGNPDRGHGYTF.

The V gene is TRBV28, the J gene TRBJ2-2, with D hard to call. The V end was cut by 6 bases, the J end by 2 bases, with 4 bases between. Per germline, CDR1 MDHEN and CDR2 SYDVKM. The CDR3 spans 12 residues. The CDR3 loop reads CASRLNTGELFF. The CDR3 DNA is TGTGCCAGCAGACTTAACACCGGGGAGCTGTTTTTT.

The chain is built from TRBV7-9 and TRBJ2-7; 8 bases are shared with TRBD2. The ends lost 6 bases at V and 5 bases at J; junction bases unmatched: 3. The CDR3 runs 12 residues. Germline lookup yields CDR1 SEHNR and CDR2 FQNEAQ (reference sequence). CDR3 protein: CASSFSGDEQYF. The CDR3 region has the DNA TGTGCCAGCAGTTTTAGCGGGGACGAGCAGTACTTC.

This clonotype was observed a handful of times. CDR3 nucleotides: TGTGCCAGCAGTTTCCGTACAGGGGGCACTGAAGCTTTCTTT. It encodes CASSFRTGGTEAFF. The chain recombines TRBV28 with TRBJ1-1; TRBD1 matches at 8 bases. The CDR3 has 14 residues. Germline V gene sequence: CDR1 MDHEN, CDR2 SYDVKM. Unmatched junction bases numbered 4, after V lost 3 bases and J lost 4 bases.

Concerning this clonotype: A much larger clone differs by one base, so this may be a read error. V gene TRBV28 combines with J gene TRBJ1-3; a weak D match, TRBD1 (6 bases). The V end lost 8 bases, the J end lost 8 bases, and 13 bases lay between the germline ends. Germline V gene lookup returns CDR1 MDHEN and CDR2 SYDVKM. This CDR3 region has 12 residues. The DNA for the CDR3 is TGTGCCAGCCGAACAGGGTTAGACACCATATATTTT. Translated: CASRTGLDTIYF.

This clonotype has only a few counts. This could be a read error, since a much larger clone is one nucleotide away. This chain joins TRBV18 and TRBJ2-7, with 9 bases lining up with TRBD2. Germline V gene lookup returns CDR1 KGHSH and CDR2 LQKENI. CDR3 length equals 19 residues. The CDR3 sequence is CTSSPLGTSLSLSSYEQYF. In DNA form, the CDR3 reads TGTACCAGCTCACCACTGGGGACTAGCCTCAGTTTGAGCTCCTACGAGCAGTACTTC.

CDR3 region: CASRGQDNEKLFF. The DNA for the CDR3 is TGCGCCAGCAGGGGACAGGATAATGAAAAACTGTTTTTT. The chain recombines TRBV5-1 with TRBJ1-4; the match to TRBD1 covers 8 bases. The V gene end was trimmed by 5 bases and the J gene end by 4 bases; junction bases not matched to a gene: 1. Germline V gene sequence: CDR1 SGHRS, CDR2 YFSETQ. CDR3 length: 13 amino acids. The variable domain in full, with the rest retrieved from reference TRBV5-1 and TRBJ1-4, is KAGVTQTPRYLIKTRGQQVTLSCSPISGHRSVSWYQQTPGQGLQFLFEYFSETQRNKGNFPGRFSGRQFSNSRSEMNVSTLELGDSALYLCASRGQDNEKLFFGSGTQLSVL.